This TCR beta chain was recorded in a study of blood T cell repertoires in COVID-19. Study background: Specimens from acute and convalescent COVID-19 originated in the United States, Italy and Spain. PBMCs, B-cell-depleted T cells, or T cells were the source of the cDNA or gDNA that made up the material.

In Seattle, patients joined the study during active infection and were tracked longitudinally. Original data processing: Researchers report that nucleated cell counts were estimated from reference gene primer amplification. Method: immunoSEQ multiplex PCR; TCRdb's copy keeps in-frame clones and lacks some. V and J calls and clone size are as listed in that table; D and trimming were resolved from the DNA. The repertoire includes 300,000 to 400,000 clones, about nine tenths of them detected once, and approximately 7.3% sits in the top ten. The sequenced sample was peripheral blood. The source of this sequence is a woman in her 70s with COVID-19, enrolled during active disease.

The CDR3 DNA sequence: TGTGCCAGCAGTTTCCCCCGACAGGGGGGGAATTCACCCCTCCACTTT. This translates into CASSFPRQGGNSPLHF. This chain joins TRBV28 and TRBJ1-6, with 9 nucleotides matching TRBD1. CDR1 and CDR2 (germline): MDHEN, SYDVKM. This CDR3 has 16 residues. V was clipped by 3 bases and J by 7 bases; unmatched bases: 7.